Below, 10 T cell receptor beta chains from the same sample are listed, as sequenced in a study of T cells in Graves' hyperthyroidism and ophthalmopathy. TCR beta CDR3 regions were amplified from RNA. Carried out on the TCR CDR3, a first-round RT-PCR used the HTBI primer set. Each CDR3 protein gets one entry after TCRdb re-called the multiplex PCR reads with MiXCR. This table has fewer than 550,000 distinct CDR3 sequences, 15% to 18% appearing once. Sequencing was carried out using blood. Every receptor here comes from a woman aged 18 to 35 with Graves' hyperthyroidism.

This clonotype was seen more than once but under ten times. The CDR3, as DNA: TGTGCCAGCAGCTCCAGATCACAGGACAAACAGAACACCGGGGAGCTGTTTTTT. It is translated as CASSSRSQDKQNTGELFF. The V call is TRBV7-8, the J call TRBJ2-2, with D tentatively TRBD1 (5 bases). Germline CDR1 is SGHVS and CDR2 is FQNEAQ. This CDR3 has 18 amino acids. Trimming took off 4 bases at V and 1 base at J, with 19 bases between the two ends.

This sequence joins TRBV12-3 or TRBV12-4 and TRBJ2-7; weak D call: TRBD1 (8 bases). The germline V and J ends were trimmed by 4 bases and 1 base, with 20 bases remaining between them. This CDR3 spans 17 amino acids. CDR3 sequence: CASSWTGNSGRSYEQYF. As DNA, the CDR3 is TGTGCCAGCAGTTGGACAGGGAATAGCGGGCGTTCCTACGAGCAGTACTTC.

The rearrangement uses TRBV19 and TRBJ1-3; D is possibly TRBD1 (5 bases). V lost 3 bases and J 0 bases, leaving 12 bases between the germline ends. Germline CDR1 LNHDA, CDR2 SQIVND (reference sequence). This CDR3 has 16 amino acids. CDR3 DNA: TGTGCCAGTAGTATGTCCGCAGGGAACTCTGGAAACACCATATATTTT. It specifies CASSMSAGNSGNTIYF.

This clonotype appeared many times. The chain is built from TRBV20-1 and TRBJ2-2, with 11 bases lining up with TRBD2. The CDR3 has 18 amino acids. Germline CDR1 and CDR2: DFQATT and SNEGSKA (reference sequence). The V gene end was trimmed by 0 bases and the J gene end by 1 base; junction bases not matched to a gene: 7. The CDR3 sequence: CSARDSGTSGGNTGELFF. The CDR3, as DNA: TGCAGTGCTAGAGATTCGGGGACTAGCGGAGGGAACACCGGGGAGCTGTTTTTT.

This clonotype was picked up a small number of times. V and J are TRBV12-3 or TRBV12-4 and TRBJ2-1; perhaps D is TRBD1 or TRBD2 (7 bases each). Trimming removed 2 bases at V and 3 bases at J, with 14 bases between. The CDR3 has 16 residues. The CDR3 sequence is CASSLFQGGVYNEQFF. The CDR3 nucleotides are TGTGCCAGCAGTTTATTTCAGGGGGGGGTCTACAATGAGCAGTTCTTC.

DNA of the CDR3: TGTGCCAGCAGCTTGCATACGGGGGCCCTACCCTACGAGCAGTACTTC. It translates to CASSLHTGALPYEQYF. The rearrangement links TRBV5-4 to TRBJ2-7; D could derive from TRBD1 or TRBD2 (6 bases each). The V end lost 1 base, the J end lost 2 bases, and 16 bases lay between the germline ends. The germline gives CDR1 SGHNT, CDR2 YYREEE (reference sequence). The CDR3 is 16 residues long.

The chain carries TRBV10-3 and TRBJ2-2; possible D gene TRBD1, 7 bases. Germline CDR1 ENHRY, CDR2 SYGVKD. This CDR3 region has 15 residues. V was shortened by 5 bases and J by 4 bases, with 14 bases between the two germline ends. This CDR3 is CAISLPGGPTGELFF. The CDR3, as DNA: TGTGCCATCAGTCTTCCAGGGGGGCCCACCGGGGAGCTGTTTTTT.

This clonotype was detected many times. The chain recombines TRBV7-3 with TRBJ2-2; weak D call: TRBD1 (6 bases). CDR1 is SGHTA, CDR2 FQGTGA, per germline. The CDR3 contains 14 residues. V lost 2 bases and J lost 3, with 7 bases in between. The CDR3 spells CASSLQGHTGELFF. Here the CDR3 DNA reads TGTGCCAGCAGCTTACAGGGGCACACCGGGGAGCTGTTTTTT.

This clonotype was detected many times. As DNA, the CDR3 is TGTGCCAGCAGCGCCGGACTAGCAGCTTACAATGAGCAGTTCTTC. Translating gives CASSAGLAAYNEQFF. The chain combines TRBV9 with TRBJ2-1, with TRBD2 matching 8 bases. The CDR3 loop spans 15 amino acids. Trimming removed 3 bases from V and 4 bases from J; junction bases left unmatched: 6. From germline, CDR1 is SGDLS and CDR2 YYNGEE. The full variable domain, its missing parts supplied by reference TRBV9 and TRBJ2-1, is DSGVTQTPKHLITATGQRVTLRCSPRSGDLSVYWYQQSLDQGLQFLIQYYNGEERAKGNILERFSAQQFPDLHSELNLSSLELGDSALYFCASSAGLAAYNEQFFGPGTRLTVL.

This clonotype was seen repeatedly, ten times or more. The chain is built from TRBV11-3 and TRBJ2-4; 13 bases fit TRBD2. Germline V CDR1 and CDR2: SGHNT, YENEEA. The trim removed 5 bases at V and 8 bases at J, leaving 6 bases unmatched. The CDR3 is 15 residues long. The CDR3 loop reads CASSGLAGVWDIQYF. The CDR3 coding sequence is TGTGCCAGCAGCGGACTAGCGGGAGTGTGGGACATTCAGTACTTC.